The clone carrying this T cell receptor beta chain has only one observation. Antigen: not known. This entry comes from a study of cytotoxic CD8 clonotypes in ibrutinib-treated CLL. Overall study findings and caveats: Public clonotypes occurred uncommonly; on treatment, they contracted or remained stable.

Sequencing used immunoSEQ multiplex PCR; TCRdb keeps in-frame clones, though not all of them. The data show 200,000 to 250,000 clones, 75% to 85% seen once. This CDR3 is 14 amino acids long. Per the germline V gene, CDR1 is MNHNS and CDR2 is SASEGT. V shed 3 bases and J 5 bases; nucleotides not matched to a gene: 5. The sequenced sample was PBMCs, obtained after 12 months of ibrutinib treatment. The TCR comes from a human donor with chronic lymphocytic leukemia. The chain links TRBV6-1 to TRBJ2-3; 7 nucleotides match TRBD2. The CDR3 is CASSEVLAIDTQYF. The CDR3 DNA is TGTGCCAGCAGTGAGGTACTAGCGATAGATACGCAGTATTTT.